These T cell receptor beta chains were read from a single sample in a study of OX40 agonist ivuxolimab in advanced cancers. Method: immunoSEQ multiplex PCR; TCRdb's copy keeps in-frame clones and lacks some. The data hold 50,000 or so clones, with 60% to 80% observed a single time. The sample was CD4+ or CD8+ T cells sorted from blood, taken in a trial of the OX40 agonist ivuxolimab. The receptors derive from an adult with an advanced solid tumor such as melanoma, head and neck, liver or kidney cancer. Both conserved end residues are part of each CDR3. Clone size, where shown, is once, few, many, or a class for clones that have expanded.

size,J,V,CDR3
few,TRBJ2-3,TRBV2,CASSDRGLEYF
.,TRBJ2-3,TRBV6-6,CASSSTDTQYF
.,TRBJ2-1,TRBV14,CASSQDSFQFF
.,TRBJ2-7,TRBV5-4,CASSLGPNYEQYF
once,TRBJ2-2,TRBV7-2,CASSLGLAGAPGELFF
.,TRBJ2-1,TRBV10-3,CAISESTSSNEQFF
few,TRBJ2-3,TRBV9,CASSAEGLGMADTQYF
.,TRBJ2-2,TRBV4-1,CASSPHRDRGTGELFF
.,TRBJ2-5,TRBV18,CASSRLLGQQETQYF
.,.,TRBV28,CASSLTYEQYF
.,TRBJ1-5,TRBV30,CAWSVERDSNQPQHF
.,TRBJ2-2,TRBV4-1,CASSQVEGTGELFF
.,TRBJ1-4,TRBV5-1,CASSLGDGGKLFF
.,TRBJ2-7,TRBV7-2,CASSLGFSPNSYEQYF
.,TRBJ1-2,TRBV18,CASSPQGGGYGYTF
.,TRBJ2-2,TRBV6-1,CASSADSLRAGELFF
.,TRBJ1-1,TRBV11-3,CASSLDRNTEAFF